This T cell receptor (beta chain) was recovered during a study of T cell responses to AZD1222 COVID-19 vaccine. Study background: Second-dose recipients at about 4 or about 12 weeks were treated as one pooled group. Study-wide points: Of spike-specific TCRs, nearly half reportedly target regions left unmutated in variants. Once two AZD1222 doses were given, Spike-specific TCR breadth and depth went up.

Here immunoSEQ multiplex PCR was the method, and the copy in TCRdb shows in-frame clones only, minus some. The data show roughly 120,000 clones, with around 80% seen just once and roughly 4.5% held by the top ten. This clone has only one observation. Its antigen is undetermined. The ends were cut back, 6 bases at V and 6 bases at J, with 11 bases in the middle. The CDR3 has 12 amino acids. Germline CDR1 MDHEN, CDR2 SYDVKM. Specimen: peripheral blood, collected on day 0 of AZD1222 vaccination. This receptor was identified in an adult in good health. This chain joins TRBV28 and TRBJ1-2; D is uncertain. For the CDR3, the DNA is TGTGCCAGCAGCCGTCTGAAGAATGGCTACACCTTC. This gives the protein CASSRLKNGYTF.